Listed below are T cell receptor beta chains from one sample, sequenced in a study of identifying expanded T cells in peripheral blood. Method: immunoSEQ multiplex PCR; TCRdb's copy keeps in-frame clones and lacks some. In the table there are 75,000 to 90,000 clones, 84% of which are singletons. The sequencing input was blood. The receptors stem from a person between 18 and 69 years old in good health. Each CDR3 is given with its conserved first and last residue. The D gene is left open where the match is weak. Rows may omit the clone size; those that give it use once, few, many or a size class.

V gene	clone size	D gene	J gene	CDR3 DNA	CDR3 protein
TRBV5-4	few	.	TRBJ1-1	TGTGCCAGCAGCTTGGGGATACAGGGCCGGACTGAAGCTTTCTTT	CASSLGIQGRTEAFF
TRBV12-2	.	.	TRBJ2-4	TGTGCAAGTCGCTTAAGCGGGACCGGGGCCCTCCGGAACATTCAGTACTTC	CASRLSGTGALRNIQYF
TRBV30	.	.	TRBJ2-7	TGTGCCTGGAGTAAAGGAGGGCCCGAGTACTTC	CAWSKGGPEYF
TRBV6-5	.	TRBD1	TRBJ2-3	TGTGCCAGCAGTACCGGGACAGGGGGCTCGCAGTATTTT	CASSTGTGGSQYF
TRBV5-6	.	.	TRBJ2-7	TGTGCCAGCAGCCCGACAGGACGCTACGAGCAGTACTTC	CASSPTGRYEQYF
TRBV28	once	.	TRBJ2-1	TGTGCCAGCAGTTTATACCCCCATGAGCAGTTCTTC	CASSLYPHEQFF
TRBV5-1	.	.	TRBJ2-5	TGCGCCAGCAGCGACACTCCGGGCAAAGAGACCCAGTACTTC	CASSDTPGKETQYF
TRBV5-6	.	.	TRBJ2-1	TGTGCCAGCAGCGGGGGGGCCGGGACTCCAGACAATGAGCAGTTCTTC	CASSGGAGTPDNEQFF
TRBV2	.	.	TRBJ1-5	TGTGCCAGCAGCCCTGCTTCGGCACTACCTACCTACCTAATTCAGCCCCAGCATTTT	CASSPASALPTYLIQPQHF
TRBV6-1	.	.	TRBJ2-7	TGTGCCAGCAGTGAAGTGACCACCTACGAGCAGTACTTC	CASSEVTTYEQYF
TRBV13	.	TRBD2	TRBJ2-1	TGTGCCAGCAGCCTCACTAGCGGGAGTAAGGATGAGCAGTTCTTC	CASSLTSGSKDEQFF
TRBV9	once	.	TRBJ2-3	TGTGCCAGCAGCGTAGAGGAGAGCACAGATACGCAGTATTTT	CASSVEESTDTQYF
TRBV9	.	TRBD2	TRBJ2-1	TGTGCCAGCAGCGTAGTTACTAGCGGGATGAGCAATGAGCAGTTCTTC	CASSVVTSGMSNEQFF
TRBV27	.	.	TRBJ1-5	TGTGCCAGCAGTCCCTCTACAGGGCAGGGGCAGCCCCAGCATTTT	CASSPSTGQGQPQHF
TRBV9	once	.	TRBJ2-1	TGTGCCAGCAGCGTAGCTTCCTATTCGGGGGAAGGTAATGAGCAGTTCTTC	CASSVASYSGEGNEQFF
TRBV7-2	.	TRBD1	TRBJ2-7	TGTGCCAGCAGCCCTCAGGGGGACGAGCAGTACTTC	CASSPQGDEQYF